These 14 T cell receptor beta chains originate from one sample sequenced in a study of high-grade serous ovarian cancer treatment subgroups. The tumor samples were collected prior to definitive surgery or chemotherapy. Libraries were prepared by immunoSEQ multiplex PCR; TCRdb keeps only in-frame clonotypes and omits some of them. The sample has 10,000 or so clones, about 63% seen once. Material: tumor tissue. The receptors were gathered from a human donor with high-grade serous ovarian cancer.

The V gene is TRBV5-1, the J gene TRBJ2-1; 7 positions agree with TRBD2. Germline V gene lookup returns CDR1 SGHRS and CDR2 YFSETQ. CDR3 length: 15 amino acids. With V trimmed by 4 bases and J by 0 bases, 4 bases remained unmatched. CDR3 sequence (DNA): TGCGCCAGCAGCACAGCGGGGTCCTCCTACAATGAGCAGTTCTTC. Translation gives CASSTAGSSYNEQFF. The full variable domain, with the rest looked up from reference TRBV5-1 and TRBJ2-1, is KAGVTQTPRYLIKTRGQQVTLSCSPISGHRSVSWYQQTPGQGLQFLFEYFSETQRNKGNFPGRFSGRQFSNSRSEMNVSTLELGDSALYLCASSTAGSSYNEQFFGPGTRLTVL.

The count of this clone is one. CDR3 loop: CASSGRSWSNSPLHF. In DNA, the CDR3 is TGTGCCAGCAGCGGACGGAGCTGGAGTAATTCACCCCTCCACTTT. This chain connects TRBV5-6 to TRBJ1-6; no definite D call. Trimming shortened V by 4 bases and J by 6 bases, and 14 bases separated the two germline ends. From germline, CDR1 is SGHDT and CDR2 YYEEEE. The CDR3 has 15 residues. The complete variable domain, with remaining parts taken from reference TRBV5-6 and TRBJ1-6, reads DAGVTQSPTHLIKTRGQQVTLRCSPKSGHDTVSWYQQALGQGPQFIFQYYEEEERQRGNFPDRFSGHQFPNYSSELNVNALLLGDSALYLCASSGRSWSNSPLHFGNGTRLTVT.

The gene calls are TRBV18 and TRBJ2-2; 10 positions match TRBD1. The CDR3 is made up of 14 amino acids. Germline CDR1 reads KGHSH; CDR2 reads LQKENI. The trim removed 6 bases at V and 6 bases at J, leaving 4 bases unmatched. The CDR3 loop is CASSGTGDAGELFF. The CDR3 bases are TGTGCCAGCTCTGGGACAGGGGACGCCGGGGAGCTGTTTTTT. The variable domain in full, with the rest retrieved from reference TRBV18 and TRBJ2-2, is NAGVMQNPRHLVRRRGQEARLRCSPMKGHSHVYWYRQLPEEGLKFMVYLQKENIIDESGMPKERFSAEFPKEGPSILRIQQVVRGDSAAYFCASSGTGDAGELFFGEGSRLTVL.

This clone was found once. This rearrangement joins TRBV29-1 to TRBJ2-6, with 8 bases lining up with TRBD1. This CDR3 spans 19 amino acids. The germline CDR1 and CDR2 sequences are SQVTM and ANQGSEA. V lost 3 bases to trimming and J lost 2 bases; unmatched junction nucleotides: 15. The CDR3 is CSVDSPPSTGGTGANVLTF. Here the CDR3 DNA reads TGCAGCGTTGATTCCCCTCCTTCAACAGGGGGTACTGGGGCCAACGTCCTGACTTTC.

The V and J genes are TRBV27 and TRBJ2-1, with unresolved D. The CDR3 is made up of 13 amino acids. Germline assignment: CDR1 MNHEY and CDR2 SMNVEV (reference sequence). Trimming stripped 5 bases from V and 0 bases from J, with 5 bases between. CDR3 in amino acids: CASSLSSYNEQFF. In DNA, the CDR3 is TGTGCCAGCAGTCTGAGCTCCTACAATGAGCAGTTCTTC.

Note on this clone: This sample includes further DNA sequences coding for the same CDR3. The chain has TRBV6-1 and TRBJ1-1; tentatively, D is TRBD1 (5 bases). This CDR3 region has 14 residues. V was cut by 3 bases and J by 1 base, with 9 bases left in between. Germline CDR1 MNHNS, CDR2 SASEGT. The CDR3: CASSEGRGNTEAFF. The CDR3 coding sequence is TGTGCCAGCAGTGAGGGACGAGGGAACACTGAAGCTTTCTTT.

This clone occurred a few times. The CDR3 bases are TGTGCCAGCAGCGTATCAGGCGGGGTCGGCGGGGAGCTGTTTTTT. Translation: CASSVSGGVGGELFF. J is TRBJ2-2 and V is TRBV9; perhaps TRBD2 as D (6 bases). The CDR3 has 15 amino acids. Germline CDR1 is SGDLS and CDR2 is YYNGEE. With 1 base removed from V and 7 bases from J, the gap between germline ends came to 14 bases. The variable domain in full, with the rest retrieved from reference TRBV9 and TRBJ2-2, is DSGVTQTPKHLITATGQRVTLRCSPRSGDLSVYWYQQSLDQGLQFLIQYYNGEERAKGNILERFSAQQFPDLHSELNLSSLELGDSALYFCASSVSGGVGGELFFGEGSRLTVL.

This chain uses TRBV27 with TRBJ1-3; D perhaps matches TRBD1 (5 bases). Looked up from germline, CDR1 is MNHEY and CDR2 is SMNVEV (reference sequence). This CDR3 contains 16 residues. V was clipped by 6 bases and J by 0 bases, with 15 bases between them. The CDR3: CASSPGYPSSGNTIYF. CDR3 in DNA: TGTGCCAGCAGCCCAGGGTACCCATCCTCTGGAAACACCATATATTTT.

The V call is TRBV7-8, the J call TRBJ1-2, with 8 positions matching TRBD1. Germline V gives CDR1 SGHVS, CDR2 FQNEAQ. The CDR3 consists of 13 residues. Trimming took 10 bases from V and 4 from J; bases not matched to a gene: 8. CDR3 sequence: CATGTGRAYGYTF. The CDR3 bases are TGTGCCACCGGGACAGGAAGAGCCTATGGCTACACCTTC.

The chain is built from TRBV7-2 and TRBJ2-1, with TRBD2 as a possible D gene (5 bases). The CDR3 is 17 residues long. Per germline, CDR1 SGHTA and CDR2 FQGNSA. Trimming left V 4 bases short and J 5 bases short, with 21 bases between. Written as DNA, the CDR3 is TGTGCCAGCAGCTCCCAACTTCGGACTTTCGTGAACAATGAGCAGTTCTTC. Its translation is CASSSQLRTFVNNEQFF.

Only one count was recorded for this clone. The chain has TRBV5-1 and TRBJ2-1; 8 bases agree with TRBD1. The V segment lost 3 bases and the J segment 2 bases; nucleotides outside the gene matches: 4. CDR3 length equals 15 residues. The V gene's germline CDR1 is SGHRS and CDR2 YFSETQ. The CDR3 here is CASSWPGGPYNEQFF. CDR3 nucleotide sequence: TGCGCCAGCAGCTGGCCAGGGGGCCCCTACAATGAGCAGTTCTTC. The complete variable domain, with remaining parts taken from reference TRBV5-1 and TRBJ2-1, reads KAGVTQTPRYLIKTRGQQVTLSCSPISGHRSVSWYQQTPGQGLQFLFEYFSETQRNKGNFPGRFSGRQFSNSRSEMNVSTLELGDSALYLCASSWPGGPYNEQFFGPGTRLTVL.

The J gene is TRBJ2-7, the V gene TRBV4-1; no clear D gene. V gave up 1 base and J gave up 6 bases, with 10 bases separating them. CDR1 and CDR2 from the germline V gene are MGHRA and YSYEKL. The CDR3 runs to 13 residues. CDR3 loop: CASSQGPRSEQYF. The CDR3 bases are TGCGCCAGCAGCCAAGGACCCAGATCCGAGCAGTACTTC.

CDR3 sequence: CSVRRSEGAYEQYF. The DNA for the CDR3 is TGCAGCGTCAGGAGGAGCGAAGGCGCCTACGAGCAGTACTTC. The chain employs TRBV29-1 and TRBJ2-7; a weak D match, TRBD2 (5 bases). Germline lookup yields CDR1 SQVTM and CDR2 ANQGSEA. The CDR3 extends over 14 amino acids. V gave up 6 bases and J gave up 2 bases, with 17 bases separating them.

This clone was picked up a small number of times. The chain employs TRBV28 and TRBJ1-2, with TRBD1 as a possible D gene (5 bases). Germline V gene lookup returns CDR1 MDHEN and CDR2 SYDVKM. The germline V and J ends were trimmed by 7 bases and 1 base, with 19 bases remaining between them. The CDR3 length is 16 residues. CDR3 protein: CASNPYGATLNYGYTF. The CDR3 nucleotides read TGTGCCAGCAACCCATACGGGGCGACGCTTAACTATGGCTACACCTTC.